This T cell receptor beta chain stems from a study of blood T cells in healthy people across ages. Whole-study context: About one barcoded beta molecule was captured per two T cells (by template switching).

General observations from the study: Expanded clonotype shifts may have been confounded, as the donors had an unknown CMV status. The study could not conclusively compare naive and antigen-experienced cells, given its unsorted PBMCs.

CDR3 size: 16 residues. Deletions cut 0 bases from V and 2 bases from J, with 14 bases between. Germline V gene lookup returns CDR1 DFQATT and CDR2 SNEGSKA (reference sequence). A sample-barcoded 5' primer and a J-beta primer mix were used in a second PCR of roughly 6 to 11 cycles. TCRdb used MiXCR to reprocess the 5' RACE reads, holding one entry per CDR3 protein. The data show 500,000 to 600,000 distinct CDR3 sequences, approximately 25% seen once. As for this clonotype: Its target is not known.

The chain recombines TRBV20-1 with TRBJ1-5; a weak D match, TRBD1 (6 bases). The source is a woman aged 70-85 years in good health. Sequencing was done on a sample of blood. Here the CDR3 DNA reads TGCAGTGCTAGAGATGCGGGGGCCGTGGGCAATCAGCCCCAGCATTTT. It yields the protein CSARDAGAVGNQPQHF.